The 24 T cell receptor beta chains below come from one sample, sequenced in a study of regulatory T cells in long-lasting Graves disease. TCR beta libraries were built with iRepertoire HTBI primers and Arm-PCR of CDR3 regions. A single record per CDR3 protein comes from TCRdb applying MiXCR to the multiplex PCR reads. The table includes hundreds of thousands of distinct CDR3 sequences, over 15% detected once. The time point was: newly diagnosed GD, antithyroid drugs for less than 3 months. Researchers made the TCR library from RNA that was extracted from PBMCs. The data were also submitted as part of a second study, on T cells in Graves' hyperthyroidism and ophthalmopathy.

The source was peripheral blood mononuclear cells (PBMCs), collected at new diagnosis, from a patient treated with antithyroid drugs. Receptors were obtained from a man aged 40-50 years with Graves disease.

This clonotype was seen ten or more times. This chain's CDR3 is CSAERTPQEKLFF. The CDR3 DNA sequence: TGCAGTGCTGAAAGGACCCCGCAAGAAAAACTGTTTTTT. The chain links TRBV20-1 to TRBJ1-4, with D unclear. This CDR3 spans 13 amino acids. The V and J ends lost 5 bases and 8 bases respectively, with 15 bases between them. The germline CDR1 and CDR2 sequences are DFQATT and SNEGSKA (reference sequence).

This clonotype was picked up many times. The chain has TRBV30 and TRBJ1-2; possible D gene TRBD1, 5 bases. The CDR3 is 13 amino acids. Germline lookup yields CDR1 GTSNPN and CDR2 SVGIG (reference sequence). The CDR3 DNA is TGTGCTGAATGGGGGTCTTCCGGTAGGGGCTACACCTTC. Translating it yields CAEWGSSGRGYTF.

Regarding this clonotype: One junction end disagrees with the germline gene, perhaps due to a read error. V is TRBV27 and J is TRBJ1-6; no clear D gene. The CDR3 is 12 residues long. Germline CDR1 and CDR2: MNHEY and SMNVEV (reference sequence). CDR3 region: CASSSGNSPPHF. The DNA of the CDR3 is TGTGCCAGCAGTTCCGGTAATTCACCCCCCCACTTT.

This clonotype was recorded at least ten times. This chain joins TRBV12-3 or TRBV12-4 and TRBJ2-3; D is undetermined. V shed 0 bases and J shed 8 bases, with 18 bases lying between them. There are 16 residues in the CDR3. The CDR3 nucleotides read TGTGCCAGCAGTTTAGCGGAGACACCCGTCCGTGTTACGCAGTATTTT. Encoded protein: CASSLAETPVRVTQYF.

The CDR3 region has the DNA TGTGCCTGGAGCCGGGACGCGAACACCGGGGAGCTGTTTTTT. Its protein product is CAWSRDANTGELFF. The chain carries TRBV30 and TRBJ2-2; D is possibly TRBD1 or TRBD2 (5 bases each). This CDR3 region has 14 residues. Trimming removed 3 bases at V and 0 bases at J, with 8 bases between. Germline V gene sequence: CDR1 GTSNPN, CDR2 SVGIG (reference sequence).

This chain joins TRBV28 and TRBJ2-1; D remains ambiguous. The germline V and J ends were trimmed by 6 bases and 6 bases, with 12 bases remaining between them. Germline V gene data show CDR1 as MDHEN and CDR2 as SYDVKM. This CDR3 has 13 residues. The CDR3 is CASSPAYFNEQFF. CDR3 nucleotides: TGTGCCAGCAGCCCAGCTTACTTCAATGAGCAGTTCTTC.

This clonotype occurred once. The chain is built from TRBV6-5 and TRBJ1-2, with D perhaps TRBD1 (6 bases). This CDR3 is built from 16 residues. Trimming removed 2 bases at V and 2 bases at J, with 15 bases between. The germline CDR1 and CDR2 sequences are MNHEY and SVGAGI. For the CDR3, the DNA is TGTGCCAGCAGTTACGGACAGAGGGAGAAAAACTATGGCTACACCTTC. This sequence encodes CASSYGQREKNYGYTF.

This clonotype has ten or more counts. This chain connects TRBV2 to TRBJ2-1; 11 bases align to TRBD1. Trimming at V came to 10 bases and at J to 3 bases, leaving 23 bases not matched to a gene. CDR1 SNHLY and CDR2 FYNNEI come from the germline V gene. This CDR3 has 20 amino acids. CDR3 DNA sequence: TGTGCCACCATAGCGGACCGGGACAGGGGGTTGGGGGTCAACTACAATGAGCAGTTCTTC. Protein product: CATIADRDRGLGVNYNEQFF. The complete variable domain, with remaining parts taken from reference TRBV2 and TRBJ2-1, reads EPEVTQTPSHQVTQMGQEVILRCVPISNHLYFYWYRQILGQKVEFLVSFYNNEISEKSEIFDDQFSVERPDGSNFTLKIRSTKLEDSAMYFCATIADRDRGLGVNYNEQFFGPGTRLTVL.

The gene calls are TRBV5-5 and TRBJ2-1; TRBD1 matches at 8 bases. Trimming at V came to 2 bases and at J to 5 bases, leaving 6 bases not matched to a gene. The CDR3 spans 15 residues. Germline V gene sequence: CDR1 SGHKS, CDR2 YYEKEE (reference sequence). The CDR3 protein is CASSFSGGVHNEQFF. Written as DNA, the CDR3 is TGTGCCAGCAGCTTCTCAGGGGGCGTCCACAATGAGCAGTTCTTC.

The chain links TRBV7-9 to TRBJ1-1, with D possibly TRBD1 on 5 matching bases. CDR1 SEHNR and CDR2 FQNEAQ come from the germline V gene (reference sequence). The CDR3 is 14 residues long. The germline V and J ends were trimmed by 2 bases and 5 bases, with 12 bases remaining between them. The CDR3 DNA follows: TGTGCCAGCAGCTTAACGGGGGGGAAAACTGAAGCTTTCTTT. This encodes CASSLTGGKTEAFF.

This clonotype was seen more than once but under ten times. The gene calls are TRBV19 and TRBJ2-5; D is perhaps TRBD2 (5 bases). Trimming shortened V by 3 bases and J by 0 bases, and 11 bases separated the two germline ends. CDR1 LNHDA and CDR2 SQIVND come from the germline V gene (reference sequence). This CDR3 has 15 amino acids. The CDR3 reads CASSISPGYQETQYF. The CDR3 nucleotides read TGTGCCAGTAGTATCAGCCCGGGATACCAAGAGACCCAGTACTTC.

This chain connects TRBV5-1 to TRBJ1-3; D call uncertain. Trimming left V 4 bases short and J 7 bases short, with 18 bases between. This CDR3 is built from 15 residues. Germline lookup yields CDR1 SGHRS and CDR2 YFSETQ. The CDR3 spells CASSPHPDKRNTIYF. In nucleotides, the CDR3 is TGCGCCAGCAGCCCCCATCCGGATAAGCGGAACACCATATATTTT.

This clonotype was detected many times. The chain links TRBV2 to TRBJ2-4; D possibly matches TRBD1 or TRBD2 (5 bases each). The CDR3 consists of 13 residues. CDR1 and CDR2 (germline): SNHLY, FYNNEI. The germline V and J ends were trimmed by 4 bases and 7 bases, with 11 bases remaining between them. CDR3 residues: CASSVFRENIQYF. The CDR3 region has the DNA TGTGCCAGCAGTGTCTTCAGGGAGAACATTCAGTACTTC.

This clonotype came up a few times. A much larger clone lies a single base off, so this may be a read error. The rearrangement uses TRBV6-2 or TRBV6-3 and TRBJ2-1; D is perhaps TRBD1 (6 bases). CDR1 is MNHEY, CDR2 SVGEGT, per germline. The CDR3 contains 15 residues. CDR3 region: CASSPGHSSYNEQLF. DNA for the CDR3: TGTGCCAGCAGTCCGGGACACAGCTCCTACAATGAGCAGCTCTTC.

As for this clonotype: A much larger clone lies a single base off, so this may be a read error. The V gene is TRBV2, the J gene TRBJ2-5, with TRBD1 matching 7 bases. The CDR3 has 15 residues. CDR1 is SNHLY and CDR2 is FYNNEI in the germline V gene. Trimming took 3 bases from V and 5 from J; bases not matched to a gene: 9. The CDR3 sequence: CASSDLRQGCETQYF. The CDR3 DNA sequence: TGTGCCAGCAGTGATCTGAGACAGGGTTGTGAGACCCAGTACTTC.

In its sample, this clonotype was seen many times. The rearrangement joins TRBV20-1 to TRBJ2-4; D tentatively fits TRBD1 or TRBD2 (6 bases each). Germline V gene sequence: CDR1 DFQATT, CDR2 SNEGSKA (reference sequence). The CDR3 is 15 residues long. Trimming shortened V by 2 bases and J by 5 bases, and 16 bases separated the two germline ends. The CDR3 bases are TGCAGTGCTAGATTGGGGGGCGGAGTCCAAAACATTCAGTACTTC. Translated, it gives CSARLGGGVQNIQYF.

To note about this clonotype: This sequence may be a read error, since a much larger clone differs from it by one base. The J gene is TRBJ2-7, the V gene TRBV12-3 or TRBV12-4; TRBD1 matches at 8 bases. This CDR3 spans 16 amino acids. Trimming cost V 5 bases and J 7 bases; bases outside gene matches: 16. The DNA of the CDR3 is TGTGCCAGCAGTCCAGGACAGGGCCTATACTACAATGAGCAGTACTTC. Its translation: CASSPGQGLYYNEQYF.

This clonotype was counted at least ten times. This chain connects TRBV4-1 to TRBJ2-1; TRBD2 might be the D (5 bases). The CDR3 spans 12 residues. Germline values: CDR1 MGHRA, CDR2 YSYEKL. Trimming took 0 bases from V and 11 from J, leaving 8 bases between them. Written as DNA, the CDR3 is TGCGCCAGCAGCCAAGATGGGGAGAAGCAGTTCTTC. Its protein is CASSQDGEKQFF.

Remarks on this clonotype: This may arise from a read error, as a much more abundant clone is one base away. The rearrangement joins TRBV30 to TRBJ1-1, with TRBD1 matching 7 bases. V shed 7 bases, J shed 1 base, and the junction held 6 bases outside the gene matches. In germline, CDR1 is GTSNPN, CDR2 SVGIG (reference sequence). The CDR3 contains 13 residues. The CDR3 bases are TGTGCCTTGAGACAGGGACGGAACACTGAAGCTTTCTTT. Amino acids: CALRQGRNTEAFF.

Many counts were recorded for this clonotype. The genes are TRBV27 and TRBJ2-7; the match to TRBD1 covers 10 bases. This CDR3 contains 15 residues. Germline V CDR1 and CDR2: MNHEY, SMNVEV (reference sequence). V was pared by 8 bases and J by 2 bases, with 9 bases of the junction left unmatched. CDR3 sequence: CASYQSGTGAYEQYF. CDR3 DNA sequence: TGTGCCAGCTATCAAAGTGGGACAGGGGCCTACGAGCAGTACTTC.

The sample holds many counts of this clonotype. The rearrangement joins TRBV6-1 to TRBJ1-1; tentative D call: TRBD1 (6 bases). This CDR3 comprises 15 residues. V was clipped by 6 bases and J by 11 bases, with 25 bases between them. Germline assignment: CDR1 MNHNS and CDR2 SASEGT. CDR3 residues: CASRPSGAGASGAFF. In nucleotides, the CDR3 is TGTGCCAGCAGGCCCTCGGGGGCAGGGGCCTCCGGCGCTTTCTTT.

The J gene is TRBJ2-4, the V gene TRBV4-3, with D unresolved. V lost 0 bases and J lost 8, with 11 bases in between. Per the germline V gene, CDR1 is LGHNA and CDR2 is YSLEER. This CDR3 spans 14 amino acids. CDR3 DNA sequence: TGCGCCAGCAGCCAAGATATTTGGGCAGACATTCAGTACTTC. Translated, it gives CASSQDIWADIQYF.

This clonotype was found many times. The chain employs TRBV11-2 and TRBJ2-1; 8 nucleotides align to TRBD1. The trim removed 5 bases at V and 9 bases at J, leaving 6 bases unmatched. The CDR3 covers 13 residues. Germline CDR1 is SGHAT and CDR2 is FQNNGV. CDR3 residues: CASSPDRGTEQFF. CDR3 nucleotides: TGTGCCAGCAGCCCCGACAGGGGTACTGAGCAGTTCTTC.

In this sample, this clonotype turned up many times. The rearrangement joins TRBV7-2 to TRBJ2-1, with D uncertain. CDR1 is SGHTA and CDR2 is FQGNSA in the germline V gene. V lost 0 bases and J lost 0, with 6 bases in between. This CDR3 contains 15 residues. CDR3 in amino acids: CASSLAISSYNEQFF. The CDR3 nucleotides are TGTGCCAGCAGCTTAGCGATTAGCTCCTACAATGAGCAGTTCTTC.